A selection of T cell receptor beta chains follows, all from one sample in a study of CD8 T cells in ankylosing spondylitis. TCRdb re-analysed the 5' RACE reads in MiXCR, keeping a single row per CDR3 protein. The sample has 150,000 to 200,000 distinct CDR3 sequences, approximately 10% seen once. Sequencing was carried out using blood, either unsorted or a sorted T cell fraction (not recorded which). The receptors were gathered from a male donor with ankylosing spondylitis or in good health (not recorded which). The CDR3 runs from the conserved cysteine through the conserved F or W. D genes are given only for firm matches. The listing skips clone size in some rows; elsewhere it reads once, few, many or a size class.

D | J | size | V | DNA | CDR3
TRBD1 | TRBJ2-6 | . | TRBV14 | TGTGCCAGCAGCCCGGACAGGGGCACTGGGGCCAACGTCCTGACTTTC | CASSPDRGTGANVLTF
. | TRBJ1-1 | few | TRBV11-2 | TGTGCCAGCAGCTTATATGGGGGCCGCGGAGCTTTCTTT | CASSLYGGRGAFF
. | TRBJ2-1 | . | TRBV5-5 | TGTGCCAGCAGCTTACTAGGAGGTAATGAGCAGTTCTTC | CASSLLGGNEQFF
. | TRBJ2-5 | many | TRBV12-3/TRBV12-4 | TGTGCCAGCACCTTAGCGGCTGGCAGGGAGACCCAGTACTTC | CASTLAAGRETQYF
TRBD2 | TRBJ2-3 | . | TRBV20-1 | TGCAGTGCGGCCGGGGGGTCCCTCCCCACAGATACGCAGTATTTT | CSAAGGSLPTDTQYF
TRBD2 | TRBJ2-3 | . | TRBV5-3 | TGTGCCAGGAGCCCAGTAGCGGGAGCTAGCACAGATACGCAGTATTTT | CARSPVAGASTDTQYF
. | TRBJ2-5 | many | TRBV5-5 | TGTGCCAGCTACACCGGGCGTCCACAAGAGACCCAGTACTTC | CASYTGRPQETQYF
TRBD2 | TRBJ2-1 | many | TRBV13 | TGTGCCAGCAGCATGGGACTAGACAATGAGCAGTTCTTC | CASSMGLDNEQFF
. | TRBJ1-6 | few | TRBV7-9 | TGTGCCAGCAGCTTAGAAACACGGCCCCTCCACTTT | CASSLETRPLHF
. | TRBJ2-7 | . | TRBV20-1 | TGCAGTGCTAGTGTTCCTAATTTCTACGAGCAGTACTTC | CSASVPNFYEQYF
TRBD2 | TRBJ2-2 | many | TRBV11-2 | TGTGCCAGCCCAAAATCTACTAGCGGGAGTTCGAACACCGGGGAGCTGTTTTTT | CASPKSTSGSSNTGELFF
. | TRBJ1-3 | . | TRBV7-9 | TGTGCCAGCAGCTTATCAGGGCCGAGAACCATATATTTT | CASSLSGPRTIYF
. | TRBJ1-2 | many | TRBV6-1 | TGTGCCAGCAGTGTAAGACAGGTCTATGGCTACACCTTC | CASSVRQVYGYTF
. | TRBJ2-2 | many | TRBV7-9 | TGTGCCAGCAGTTTCGACCCCGGGGAGCTGTTTTTT | CASSFDPGELFF
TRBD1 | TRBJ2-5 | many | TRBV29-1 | TGCAGCGTTGTCGTGTACAGGGGGGAGACCCAGTACTTC | CSVVVYRGETQYF
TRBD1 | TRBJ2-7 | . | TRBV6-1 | TGTGCCAGCACTGGGACAGGGTTTAACGACGAGCAGTACTTC | CASTGTGFNDEQYF
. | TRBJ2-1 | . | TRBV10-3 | TGTGCCATCAGTGAGAACGGAGCCTCCTACAATGAGCAGTTCTTC | CAISENGASYNEQFF
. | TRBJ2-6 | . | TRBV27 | TGTGCCAGCAGTCCGCAACCGGGACGTTTTTCTGGGGCCAACGTCCTGACTTTC | CASSPQPGRFSGANVLTF
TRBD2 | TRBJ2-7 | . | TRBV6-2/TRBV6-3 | TGTGCCAGCAGTCGTAGCGGGAGTTTAAAGCAGTACTTC | CASSRSGSLKQYF
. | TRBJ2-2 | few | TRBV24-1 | TGTGCCACCAGTCGGGGGAGCTACACCGGGGAGCTGTTTTTT | CATSRGSYTGELFF
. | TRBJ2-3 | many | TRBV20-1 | TGCAGTGCTAGATCGGATACGCAGTATTTT | CSARSDTQYF
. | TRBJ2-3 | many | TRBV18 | TGTGCCAGCTCACCACCTGCCAGGACGATCGTCCCAGATACGCAGTATTTT | CASSPPARTIVPDTQYF
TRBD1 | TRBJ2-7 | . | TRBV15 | TGTGCCACCAGCAGGGAAGGGGGCCCTTGGGAGCAGTACTTC | CATSREGGPWEQYF
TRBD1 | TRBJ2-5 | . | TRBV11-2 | TGTGCCAGCAACCCGGGACAGATCGTCCAAGAGACCCAGTACTTC | CASNPGQIVQETQYF
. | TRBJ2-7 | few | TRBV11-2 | TGTGCCAGCAGCCATTGGGGGGCCTCCTACGAGCAGTACTTC | CASSHWGASYEQYF
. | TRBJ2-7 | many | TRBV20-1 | TGCAGTGGTAGCGAGGTACGAGGGCTCCCCCCCTACGAGCAGTACTTC | CSGSEVRGLPPYEQYF
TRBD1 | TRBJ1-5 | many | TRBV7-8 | TGTGCCAGCAGCTTGTCCCGGGACAGGGGAGGACAGCCCCAGCATTTT | CASSLSRDRGGQPQHF
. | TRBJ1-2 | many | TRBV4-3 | TGCGCCAGCAGCCAAGGGACCTGGGCTTATGGCTACACCTTC | CASSQGTWAYGYTF
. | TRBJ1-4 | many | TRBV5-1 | TGCGCCAGCAGCTTGGCCGGAGGAACTAATGAAAAACTGTTTTTT | CASSLAGGTNEKLFF
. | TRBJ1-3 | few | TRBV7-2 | TGTGCCAGCAGCTTCTTCAGGGGTGACTCTGGAAACACCATATATTTT | CASSFFRGDSGNTIYF
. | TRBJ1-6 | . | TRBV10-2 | TGCGCCACCCTCCACGGGACGCAGAATAATTCACCCCTCCACTTT | CATLHGTQNNSPLHF
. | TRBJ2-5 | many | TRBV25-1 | TGTGCCAGCAGTGCGGTTAGGGCCCAGTACTTC | CASSAVRAQYF
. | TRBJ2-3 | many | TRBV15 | TGTGCCACCAGCAGAGATCTAGGGGGACTAACAGATACGCAGTATTTT | CATSRDLGGLTDTQYF
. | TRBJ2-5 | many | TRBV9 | TGTGCCAGCAGCGCCGGACGCCGTCAAGAGACCCAGTACTTC | CASSAGRRQETQYF
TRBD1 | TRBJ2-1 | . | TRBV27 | TGTGCCAGCAGTCCGAGGACAGGGTCGAACAATGAGCAGTTCTTC | CASSPRTGSNNEQFF
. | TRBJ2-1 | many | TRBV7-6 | TGTGCCAGCAGCTTCCAGGGGGGGACGAATGAGCAGTTCTTC | CASSFQGGTNEQFF
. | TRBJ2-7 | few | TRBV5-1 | TGCGCCAGCAGCTTGGTTCAGGGTGTTACCTACGAGCAGTACTTC | CASSLVQGVTYEQYF
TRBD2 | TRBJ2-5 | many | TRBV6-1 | TGTGCCAGCAGACCGACTAGCGGCCAAGAGACCCAGTACTTC | CASRPTSGQETQYF
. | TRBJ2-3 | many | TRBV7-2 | TGTGCCAGCAGACGACAGCGAACCACAGATACGCAGTATTTT | CASRRQRTTDTQYF
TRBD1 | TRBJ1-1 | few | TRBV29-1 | TGCAGCGTTGAAGACAGGGGGCGAAAAACTGAAGCTTTCTTT | CSVEDRGRKTEAFF
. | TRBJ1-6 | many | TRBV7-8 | TGTGCCAGCAGCTTAGCGAGGGGAGAGGGGTCACCCCTCCACTTT | CASSLARGEGSPLHF
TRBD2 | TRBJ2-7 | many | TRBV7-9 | TGTGCCAGCAGCCCTACTGATAGCGGGAGGGACAGCGAGCAGTACTTC | CASSPTDSGRDSEQYF